This passage covers 28 T cell receptor beta chains from one sample sequenced in a study of shared clonotypes between healthy human individuals (dated by TCRdb to about 2020). The library relied on the immunoSEQ multiplex PCR assay. As stored in TCRdb, this immuneACCESS dataset retains in-frame rearrangements with V and J assigned. A fraction of the clones does not appear; measured against another copy, unresolved V genes explain less than half of the discrepancy, and the remainder lacks a known reason. This sample gives 2 million to 2.5 million clones in total; 85% to 95% of them show up just once. Under 0.45% of the sample comes from the top ten. Sequenced material: naive CD4+ T cells from PBMCs. The sample's cell subset or site label is to be understood as: CD45RA+ positively selected. Receptors were obtained from a man aged 18 to 30 in good health. Some clones in this sample may be carry-over from other donors' samples.

V gene TRBV5-1 combines with J gene TRBJ1-3; D remains ambiguous. The CDR3 spans 17 residues. Trimming removed 2 bases at V and 0 bases at J, with 15 bases between. Germline V gene data show CDR1 as SGHRS and CDR2 as YFSETQ. CDR3 sequence (DNA): TGCGCCAGCAGCTTCCTTACCCCGGTTTCCTCTGGAAACACCATATATTTT. Encoded protein: CASSFLTPVSSGNTIYF. The full variable domain, its missing parts supplied by reference TRBV5-1 and TRBJ1-3, is KAGVTQTPRYLIKTRGQQVTLSCSPISGHRSVSWYQQTPGQGLQFLFEYFSETQRNKGNFPGRFSGRQFSNSRSEMNVSTLELGDSALYLCASSFLTPVSSGNTIYFGEGSWLTVV.

This chain uses TRBV2 with TRBJ1-1; a weak D match, TRBD1 (6 bases). The germline V gene has CDR1 SNHLY and CDR2 FYNNEI. V gave up 6 bases and J gave up 6 bases, with 17 bases separating them. CDR3 length: 14 residues. The CDR3 region has the DNA TGTGCCAGCAGGAACAGGGTGGTAGGCGCTGAAGCTTTCTTT. The encoded protein is CASRNRVVGAEAFF.

This rearrangement joins TRBV7-9 to TRBJ1-1; a weak D match, TRBD1 (5 bases). This CDR3 contains 14 residues. Germline V gene data show CDR1 as SEHNR and CDR2 as FQNEAQ (reference sequence). With 6 bases removed from V and 3 bases from J, the gap between germline ends came to 14 bases. CDR3 residues: CASSSRLGDTEAFF. In DNA form, the CDR3 reads TGTGCCAGCAGTTCCCGCTTGGGGGACACTGAAGCTTTCTTT. The entire variable domain, with the rest obtained from reference TRBV7-9 and TRBJ1-1, is as follows: DTGVSQNPRHKITKRGQNVTFRCDPISEHNRLYWYRQTLGQGPEFLTYFQNEAQLEKSRLLSDRFSAERPKGSFSTLEIQRTEQGDSAMYLCASSSRLGDTEAFFGQGTRLTVV.

The genes are TRBV25-1 and TRBJ2-1, with D perhaps matching TRBD1 (5 bases). Trimming removed 0 bases at V and 1 base at J, with 10 bases between. The CDR3 has 16 residues. Looked up from germline, CDR1 is MGHDK and CDR2 is SYGVNS. The CDR3 DNA is TGTGCCAGCAGTGAATATGGGGCCTTTTCCTACAATGAGCAGTTCTTC. Protein product: CASSEYGAFSYNEQFF.

Turning to this clone: Other DNA sequences in this specimen translate into the identical CDR3. The chain has TRBV5-1 and TRBJ2-7; TRBD2 matches 10 bases. J lost 2 bases, V lost 2 bases, and 1 base had no gene match. This CDR3 is 14 amino acids long. Germline loops: CDR1 SGHRS, CDR2 YFSETQ. The CDR3 sequence: CASSFSGRAYEQYF. In DNA form, the CDR3 reads TGCGCCAGCAGCTTCAGCGGGAGGGCCTACGAGCAGTACTTC.

The chain combines TRBV11-3 with TRBJ2-7, with a tentative D call TRBD1 (6 bases). From germline, CDR1 is SGHNT and CDR2 YENEEA. The CDR3 has 15 residues. Between the trimmed V and J ends, which lost 2 bases and 0 bases, there was a span of 11 bases. CDR3 in DNA: TGTGCCAGCAGCTTATCTGGGACAAGCTCCTACGAGCAGTACTTC. Amino acid sequence: CASSLSGTSSYEQYF.

This rearrangement joins TRBV18 to TRBJ2-2, with a possible D match to TRBD2 (6 bases). In germline, CDR1 is KGHSH, CDR2 LQKENI. The V gene lost 3 bases and the J gene lost 2 bases, with 10 bases spanning the gap. This CDR3 region has 15 residues. This chain's CDR3 is CASSPSGFNTGELFF. In DNA, the CDR3 is TGTGCCAGCTCACCTAGCGGATTCAACACCGGGGAGCTGTTTTTT.

The rearrangement uses TRBV18 and TRBJ1-2; D gene ambiguous. This CDR3 has 14 amino acids. With 2 bases removed from V and 8 bases from J, the gap between germline ends came to 15 bases. CDR1 and CDR2 from the germline V gene are KGHSH and LQKENI. CDR3 bases: TGTGCCAGCTCACCAAACGCAATACCTATGGGCTACACCTTC. Translation: CASSPNAIPMGYTF.

The chain combines TRBV4-1 with TRBJ2-7; 12 bases match TRBD1. This CDR3 region has 15 residues. CDR1 and CDR2 (germline): MGHRA, YSYEKL. V lost 4 bases and J lost 5; bases outside the gene matches: 6. The CDR3 DNA follows: TGCGCCAGCAGCCGGACCGGGACAGGGGGCGACGAGCAGTACTTC. Translation: CASSRTGTGGDEQYF.

The CDR3 protein is CASSLAQTGGVRNEQFF. As DNA, the CDR3 is TGTGCCAGCAGCTTAGCTCAGACGGGAGGAGTCAGAAATGAGCAGTTCTTC. The chain joins TRBV11-1 to TRBJ2-1; 7 nucleotides align to TRBD2. This CDR3 region has 17 residues. Germline V gene lookup returns CDR1 SGHAT and CDR2 FQDESV (reference sequence). V shed 0 bases, J shed 7 bases, and the junction held 12 bases outside the gene matches.

The CDR3 region is CASSRANNQPQHF. The CDR3 DNA reads TGTGCCAGCAGTCGGGCTAACAATCAGCCCCAGCATTTT. This rearrangement joins TRBV6-6 to TRBJ1-5; no clear D gene. The CDR3 is 13 amino acids. V was pared by 5 bases and J by 3 bases, with 8 bases between. Germline V gene data show CDR1 as MNHNY and CDR2 as SVGAGI (reference sequence).

The V call is TRBV5-4, the J call TRBJ2-3; no definite D call. The CDR3 extends over 12 amino acids. Germline assignment: CDR1 SGHNT and CDR2 YYREEE (reference sequence). V lost 4 bases and J lost 6, with 9 bases in between. For the CDR3, the DNA is TGTGCCAGCAGCCGCGGAGTGGATACGCAGTATTTT. It specifies CASSRGVDTQYF.

The chain couples TRBV6-6 to TRBJ1-2; weak D call: TRBD1 (5 bases). This CDR3 comprises 15 residues. Trimming left V 0 bases short and J 6 bases short, with 14 bases between. The germline V gene has CDR1 MNHNY and CDR2 SVGAGI (reference sequence). The CDR3, as DNA: TGTGCCAGCAGTTACTCGAGGGGACGACAGCATGGCTACACCTTC. It yields the protein CASSYSRGRQHGYTF.

The chain links TRBV6-1 to TRBJ2-3, with TRBD2 matching over 7 bases. V gave up 8 bases and J gave up 2 bases; unmatched junction bases: 7. Germline V gene sequence: CDR1 MNHNS, CDR2 SASEGT. The length of the CDR3 is 14 residues. The CDR3 DNA reads TGTGCCAGCGGGGGGGTTTGGGCCACAGATACGCAGTATTTT. This gives the protein CASGGVWATDTQYF.

J is TRBJ2-7 and V is TRBV5-8, with 9 bases matching TRBD2. Looked up from germline, CDR1 is SGHTS and CDR2 is YDEGEE. The trim removed 2 bases at V and 3 bases at J, leaving 15 bases unmatched. The CDR3 is made up of 18 amino acids. The chain's CDR3 is CASSLLAKAGGLIYEQYF. DNA of the CDR3: TGTGCCAGCAGCTTACTTGCTAAAGCGGGAGGTTTAATCTACGAGCAGTACTTC.

The chain has TRBV6-1 and TRBJ1-5; no clear D gene. Trimming cost V 1 base and J 15 bases, with 13 bases left between them. Germline CDR1 is MNHNS and CDR2 is SASEGT. CDR3 length: 12 residues. CDR3 in amino acids: CASSEGYRVTHF. The DNA of the CDR3 is TGTGCCAGCAGTGAAGGCTATAGGGTTACGCATTTT.

V gene TRBV5-1 combines with J gene TRBJ2-1, with a tentative D call TRBD1 (6 bases). CDR1 SGHRS and CDR2 YFSETQ come from the germline V gene. The CDR3 is made up of 14 amino acids. V was clipped by 5 bases and J by 3 bases, with 12 bases between them. The CDR3 nucleotides are TGCGCCAGCAGTCGAGGGGACAACTACAATGAGCAGTTCTTC. Translation gives CASSRGDNYNEQFF.

The chain joins TRBV30 to TRBJ2-1; 11 bases match TRBD1. The germline V gene has CDR1 GTSNPN and CDR2 SVGIG (reference sequence). J was trimmed by 0 bases and V by 3 bases; bases with no gene match: 13. The CDR3 contains 19 residues. The DNA for the CDR3 is TGTGCCTGGAGCCGCCCCGGACAGGGGGCTATGAGCTCCTACAATGAGCAGTTCTTC. Protein: CAWSRPGQGAMSSYNEQFF.

The V call is TRBV7-2, the J call TRBJ2-2; 7 nucleotides agree with TRBD2. The CDR3 is 17 residues long. Germline CDR1 is SGHTA and CDR2 is FQGNSA. J lost 2 bases, V lost 5 bases, and 11 bases had no gene match. As DNA, the CDR3 is TGTGCCAGCAGCCCCTGGTCTAGCGGAGATAACACCGGGGAGCTGTTTTTT. It yields the protein CASSPWSSGDNTGELFF.

The genes are TRBV7-2 and TRBJ1-2, with a possible D match to TRBD1 (5 bases). V lost 1 base and J lost 7, with 7 bases in between. Germline V CDR1 and CDR2: SGHTA, FQGNSA. The CDR3 extends over 12 amino acids. Written as DNA, the CDR3 is TGTGCCAGCAGCTTAGTGGGGCGTGGCTACACCTTC. Translating it yields CASSLVGRGYTF.

The chain employs TRBV7-9 and TRBJ1-2; tentatively, D is TRBD1 (5 bases). CDR3 length equals 11 residues. Germline assignment: CDR1 SEHNR and CDR2 FQNEAQ (reference sequence). The V end lost 5 bases, the J end lost 7 bases, and 8 bases lay between the germline ends. The CDR3 bases are TGTGCCAGCAGCGGGGGGACTGGCTACACCTTC. It codes for CASSGGTGYTF. Using reference TRBV7-9 and TRBJ1-2 for the parts outside the CDR3, the full variable domain is DTGVSQNPRHKITKRGQNVTFRCDPISEHNRLYWYRQTLGQGPEFLTYFQNEAQLEKSRLLSDRFSAERPKGSFSTLEIQRTEQGDSAMYLCASSGGTGYTFGSGTRLTVV.

This chain links TRBV5-1 with TRBJ2-2; D may be TRBD1 (6 bases). The V end lost 0 bases, the J end lost 7 bases, and 10 bases lay between the germline ends. Germline-derived CDR1 and CDR2 are SGHRS and YFSETQ. The CDR3 sequence is 14 residues long. The CDR3 sequence: CASSLDRENGELFF. As DNA, the CDR3 is TGCGCCAGCAGCTTGGACAGGGAGAACGGGGAGCTGTTTTTT.

This CDR3 is CASSFQGSHNEQFF. The CDR3 coding sequence is TGCGCCAGCAGCTTCCAGGGGAGTCACAATGAGCAGTTCTTC. The chain links TRBV5-1 to TRBJ2-1; D is perhaps TRBD1 (6 bases). The CDR3 contains 14 residues. Germline V gives CDR1 SGHRS, CDR2 YFSETQ. The germline V and J ends were trimmed by 2 bases and 5 bases, with 11 bases remaining between them.

This clone was seen only once. CDR3 DNA sequence: TGTGCCAGCACCTACCGTCGGGCAGGGGCCAACGTCCTGACTTTC. This translates into CASTYRRAGANVLTF. The chain couples TRBV6-5 to TRBJ2-6; D is uncertain. Germline CDR1 and CDR2: MNHEY and SVGAGI. This CDR3 contains 15 residues. Trimming shortened V by 7 bases and J by 4 bases, and 14 bases separated the two germline ends.

V and J are TRBV5-5 and TRBJ2-7, with no clear D. Germline V gene lookup returns CDR1 SGHKS and CDR2 YYEKEE (reference sequence). V gave up 4 bases and J gave up 3 bases, with 14 bases separating them. The CDR3 consists of 14 residues. CDR3 nucleotides: TGTGCCAGCAGCCCGACGGGCGGTAACTACGAGCAGTACTTC. Amino acid sequence: CASSPTGGNYEQYF. The entire variable domain, with the rest obtained from reference TRBV5-5 and TRBJ2-7, is as follows: DAGVTQSPTHLIKTRGQQVTLRCSPISGHKSVSWYQQVLGQGPQFIFQYYEKEERGRGNFPDRFSARQFPNYSSELNVNALLLGDSALYLCASSPTGGNYEQYFGPGTRLTVT.

The chain uses TRBV5-1 and TRBJ2-5; D remains ambiguous. The J call may be incorrect, as the DNA end agrees better with TRBJ2-7. The germline CDR1 and CDR2 sequences are SGHRS and YFSETQ. This CDR3 contains 12 residues. CDR3 amino acids: CASSLDRYEQYF. CDR3 nucleotide sequence: TGCGCCAGCAGCTTGGACCGGTACGAGCAGTACTTC.

The rearrangement links TRBV7-3 to TRBJ2-3; 9 positions agree with TRBD2. This CDR3 comprises 17 residues. From germline, CDR1 is SGHTA and CDR2 FQGTGA. The V gene end was trimmed by 2 bases and the J gene end by 4 bases; junction bases not matched to a gene: 10. CDR3 DNA: TGTGCCAGCAGCTTATGGTCCGAGGCGGGAGGGCCAGATACGCAGTATTTT. Protein: CASSLWSEAGGPDTQYF. Filled out from reference TRBV7-3 and TRBJ2-3, the complete variable domain reads GAGVSQTPSNKVTEKGKYVELRCDPISGHTALYWYRQSLGQGPEFLIYFQGTGAADDSGLPNDRFFAVRPEGSVSTLKIQRTERGDSAVYLCASSLWSEAGGPDTQYFGPGTRLTVL.

The chain employs TRBV4-1 and TRBJ2-2; no reliable D call. This CDR3 has 15 amino acids. The germline V gene has CDR1 MGHRA and CDR2 YSYEKL. V dropped 1 base and J dropped 8 bases, with 14 bases sitting between them. CDR3: CASSQAIDPGGELFF. CDR3 nucleotides: TGCGCCAGCAGCCAAGCTATTGACCCTGGGGGGGAGCTGTTTTTT.